This T cell receptor (beta chain) was retrieved from a study of blood T cell repertoires in COVID-19. Looking at the study overall: Specimens from acute and convalescent COVID-19 originated in the United States, Italy and Spain. Sources were T cells, B-cell-depleted T cells, or PBMCs; the material itself was cDNA or gDNA.

Profiling relied on immunoSEQ multiplex PCR, and the TCRdb table lists in-frame clones only, not all of them. This table holds about 98,000 clones, 92% found once. This CDR3 is 13 amino acids long. Germline CDR1 and CDR2: SGHNT and YENEEA. V lost 2 bases and J lost 6, with 11 bases in between. The receptor comes from a woman aged 45-65 years with COVID-19, enrolled during active disease. Sequencing used peripheral blood. The genes are TRBV11-3 and TRBJ2-7; the D is unclear. CDR3 in amino acids: CASSLTRSGEQYF. The DNA of the CDR3 is TGTGCCAGCAGCTTAACCCGGTCTGGCGAGCAGTACTTC. Looking up the rest from reference TRBV11-3 and TRBJ2-7 gives the full variable domain: EAGVVQSPRYKIIEKKQPVAFWCNPISGHNTLYWYLQNLGQGPELLIRYENEEAVDDSQLPKDRFSAERLKGVDSTLKIQPAELGDSAVYLCASSLTRSGEQYFGPGTRLTVT.